This T cell receptor (beta chain) comes out of a study of T cells in localized non-small cell lung cancer. As to this clone: Its antigen is not known.

Germline lookup yields CDR1 MNHGY and CDR2 SAAAGT. This CDR3 spans 21 amino acids. The V and J ends lost 8 bases and 0 bases, in that order; junction bases with no gene match: 17. TCRdb keeps only in-frame clones here, not all; method: immunoSEQ multiplex PCR. The sample has 50,000 to 55,000 clones, over 80% seen once. Study results and caveats: Across samples, adjacent lung featured a median roughly 50 of the top 100 tumor clones. Owing to sequencing of a solitary tumor region, heterogeneity cannot be discounted. There was an association of higher blood T cell density with longer overall survival.

The source is a man aged 35-75 years with stage III lung adenocarcinoma. The V and J genes are TRBV6-8 and TRBJ2-1, with 15 positions matching TRBD2. The specimen comprised peripheral blood mononuclear cells, sampled before any cancer treatment. CDR3 loop: CASRTNPGTSGGRSSYNEQFF. CDR3 sequence (DNA): TGTGCCAGCCGCACTAACCCCGGGACTAGCGGGGGGAGGAGCTCCTACAATGAGCAGTTCTTC.